The 11 T cell receptor beta chains given below trace back to one sample, sequenced in a study of STAT3 mutations in large granular lymphocyte leukemia. Findings of the study overall: At least one immunodominant TCR beta clonotype appeared in every T-cell large granular lymphocyte leukemia patient.

Repertoires were generated with immunoSEQ multiplex PCR, while TCRdb's copy carries only in-frame clones and drops some. The sample carries about 10,000 clones, around 49% recorded once. Their antigens remain unidentified. Sequenced: peripheral blood mononuclear cells. The receptors stem from a boy aged 5-17 years with T-cell large granular lymphocyte leukemia. Some clones in this sample may be carry-over from other donors' samples.

The gene calls are TRBV5-1 and TRBJ2-5; 7 nucleotides match TRBD1. Germline assignment: CDR1 SGHRS and CDR2 YFSETQ. V lost 4 bases, J lost 5 bases, and 14 bases stayed unmatched. CDR3 length equals 16 residues. The CDR3, as DNA: TGCGCCAGCAGCCGAGGGACAGTTGGGGCCGAGGAGACCCAGTACTTC. Protein: CASSRGTVGAEETQYF.

This clone was recorded a few times. The chain carries TRBV25-1 and TRBJ2-7; D perhaps matches TRBD2 (6 bases). V was cut by 1 base and J by 3 bases, with 16 bases left in between. The CDR3 runs 16 residues. The germline gives CDR1 MGHDK, CDR2 SYGVNS. CDR3 in DNA: TGTGCCAGCAGTGAATTTGCCGGGGGTCGTATCTACGAGCAGTACTTC. This gives the protein CASSEFAGGRIYEQYF.

CDR3 residues: CATSRAGWQPQHF. CDR3 in DNA: TGTGCCACCAGCAGAGCAGGGTGGCAGCCCCAGCATTTT. This rearrangement joins TRBV15 to TRBJ1-5; TRBD1 is a possible D gene (5 bases). Germline lookup yields CDR1 LNHNV and CDR2 YYDKDF (reference sequence). There are 13 residues in the CDR3. Trimming stripped 1 base from V and 7 bases from J, with 8 bases between.

The genes are TRBV5-1 and TRBJ2-1; TRBD2 might be the D (6 bases). The germline V gene encodes CDR1 SGHRS and CDR2 YFSETQ. V was shortened by 1 base and J by 7 bases, with 15 bases between the two germline ends. This CDR3 has 15 amino acids. CDR3 region: CASSLRGGRWNEQFF. The CDR3 DNA sequence: TGCGCCAGCAGCTTGCGTGGAGGGCGTTGGAATGAGCAGTTCTTC.

This clone was observed a single time. The rearrangement joins TRBV4-1 to TRBJ2-7; tentatively, D is TRBD2 (5 bases). Germline V gene lookup returns CDR1 MGHRA and CDR2 YSYEKL. The CDR3 loop spans 13 amino acids. The V end was cut by 0 bases, the J end by 5 bases, with 8 bases between. The CDR3 region has the DNA TGCGCCAGCAGCCAAGATGGGAGTAACGAGCAGTACTTC. Translation: CASSQDGSNEQYF.

Only a few counts were recorded for this clone. J is TRBJ1-1 and V is TRBV7-9, with TRBD1 matching 8 bases. The V gene's germline CDR1 is SEHNR and CDR2 FQNEAQ (reference sequence). The junction had 8 bases not matched to a gene; V was cut back by 4 bases and J by 7 bases. CDR3 length: 14 amino acids. CDR3 in amino acids: CASSSVGQGNEAFF. As DNA, the CDR3 is TGTGCCAGCAGCTCGGTCGGACAGGGAAATGAAGCTTTCTTT. The full variable domain, its missing parts supplied by reference TRBV7-9 and TRBJ1-1, is DTGVSQNPRHKITKRGQNVTFRCDPISEHNRLYWYRQTLGQGPEFLTYFQNEAQLEKSRLLSDRFSAERPKGSFSTLEIQRTEQGDSAMYLCASSSVGQGNEAFFGQGTRLTVV.

This chain joins TRBV28 and TRBJ2-3; D may be TRBD1 (5 bases). Germline CDR1 reads MDHEN; CDR2 reads SYDVKM. V was shortened by 8 bases and J by 6 bases, with 9 bases between the two germline ends. The CDR3 is 11 amino acids. The CDR3 sequence: CASLDSDTQYF. CDR3 in DNA: TGTGCCAGCCTCGACAGTGATACGCAGTATTTT.

V and J are TRBV7-2 and TRBJ1-2; a weak D match, TRBD1 (6 bases). Germline lookup yields CDR1 SGHTA and CDR2 FQGNSA. Trimming cost V 0 bases and J 8 bases, with 13 bases left between them. The CDR3 length is 14 residues. The CDR3 reads CASSLASTGPGYTF. For the CDR3, the DNA is TGTGCCAGCAGCTTAGCTTCAACAGGGCCCGGCTACACCTTC.

This rearrangement joins TRBV5-6 to TRBJ2-5; 7 nucleotides line up with TRBD2. Germline CDR1 SGHDT, CDR2 YYEEEE. The length of the CDR3 is 14 residues. V lost 0 bases, J lost 4 bases, and 3 bases stayed unmatched. The CDR3 region is CASSLGGGAETQYF. The CDR3 DNA follows: TGTGCCAGCAGCTTGGGGGGAGGGGCAGAGACCCAGTACTTC.

The chain combines TRBV5-1 with TRBJ2-5; D not certain. The CDR3 runs to 13 residues. The V gene lost 2 bases and the J gene lost 5 bases, with 10 bases spanning the gap. The germline CDR1 and CDR2 sequences are SGHRS and YFSETQ. CDR3 in amino acids: CASSLFEVETQYF. For the CDR3, the DNA is TGCGCCAGCAGCTTATTCGAGGTTGAGACCCAGTACTTC.

The chain is built from TRBV5-1 and TRBJ1-1, with 7 bases that match TRBD1. The germline gives CDR1 SGHRS, CDR2 YFSETQ. CDR3 size: 13 residues. Germline trimming cut 7 bases from V and 3 bases from J; bases unmatched to any gene: 6. The CDR3 DNA sequence: TGCGCCAGCCGAAACAGGGGTGACACTGAAGCTTTCTTT. It codes for CASRNRGDTEAFF.